This T cell receptor (beta chain) was sequenced for a study of regulatory T cells in long-lasting Graves disease. Study-level background: In persistent Graves' disease, antithyroid drugs had been taken for over 5 years and TSH receptor antibodies stayed positive.

The CDR3 has 16 residues. The germline gives CDR1 LGHNA, CDR2 YSLEER. V was cut by 0 bases and J by 5 bases, with 16 bases left in between. As for time point: persistent/refractory GD, antithyroid drugs over 5 years with positive TRAb. Extracted PBMC RNA gave rise to the TCR library. This clonotype was counted a few times. Its antigen remains unidentified. The study's findings and limits: In persistent patients, shared public clonotypes (roughly 2,800) outnumbered those in new patients (around 1,000). Analyses excluded thyroid tissue, covering peripheral blood alone.

iRepertoire HTBI primers and Arm-PCR of CDR3 regions built TCR beta libraries. TCRdb redid the calling of the multiplex PCR reads with MiXCR, one entry per CDR3 protein. There are 400,000 to 600,000 distinct CDR3 sequences in the sample; 20% to 25% occur only once, and more than 6% lies in the top ten. Sequences were derived from peripheral blood mononuclear cells (PBMCs), sampled when the disease was refractory, from a patient treated with antithyroid drugs. The chain recombines TRBV4-3 with TRBJ2-5; D perhaps matches TRBD1 (6 bases). The source is a female donor with Graves disease. The CDR3 nucleotides read TGCGCCAGCAGCCAAGATGGAATGGGGGCTGGTGAGACCCAGTACTTC. Its protein product is CASSQDGMGAGETQYF.